The entry below gives a single T cell receptor beta chain sequence along with its context. This specimen comes from a study of cytomegalovirus exposure and HLA in healthy donors. The CDR3 is 15 amino acids. V was clipped by 3 bases and J by 0 bases, with 12 bases between them. Germline values: CDR1 KGHSH, CDR2 LQKENI. Both 60 Vbeta primers and 13 Jbeta primers went into the PCR. The table came from immunoSEQ multiplex PCR; TCRdb's copy has only in-frame clones and leaves some out. This sample carries over 120,000 clones, with 0.96% going to the ten biggest clones. The receptor was derived from a male donor in good health and CMV-seronegative. V usage is TRBV18 and J usage is TRBJ2-7, with D perhaps TRBD1 (6 bases). The sequenced sample was PBMCs. The CDR3 DNA is TGTGCCAGCTCACCTACAGGGAGAAGCTCCTACGAGCAGTACTTC. Translation: CASSPTGRSSYEQYF.